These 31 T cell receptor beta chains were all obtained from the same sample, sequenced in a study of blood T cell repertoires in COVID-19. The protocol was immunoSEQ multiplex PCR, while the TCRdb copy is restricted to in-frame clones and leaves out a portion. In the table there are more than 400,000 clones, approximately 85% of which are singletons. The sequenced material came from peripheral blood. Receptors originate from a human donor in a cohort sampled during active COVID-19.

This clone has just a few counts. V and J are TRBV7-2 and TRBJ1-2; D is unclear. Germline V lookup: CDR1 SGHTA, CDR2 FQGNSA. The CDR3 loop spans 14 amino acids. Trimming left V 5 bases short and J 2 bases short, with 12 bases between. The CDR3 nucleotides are TGTGCCAGCAGCCACCCGGGAGGCAACTATGGCTACACCTTC. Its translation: CASSHPGGNYGYTF.

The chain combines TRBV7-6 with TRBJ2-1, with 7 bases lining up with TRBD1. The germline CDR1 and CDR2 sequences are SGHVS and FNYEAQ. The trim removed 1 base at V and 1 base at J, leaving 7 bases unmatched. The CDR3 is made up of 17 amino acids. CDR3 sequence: CASSLEPAGGSYNEQFF. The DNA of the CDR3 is TGTGCCAGCAGCTTAGAGCCGGCAGGGGGTTCCTACAATGAGCAGTTCTTC.

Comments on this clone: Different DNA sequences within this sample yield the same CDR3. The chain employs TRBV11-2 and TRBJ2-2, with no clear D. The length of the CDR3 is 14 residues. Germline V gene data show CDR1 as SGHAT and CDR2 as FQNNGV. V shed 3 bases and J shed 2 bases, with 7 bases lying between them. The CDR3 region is CASSLGLNTGELFF. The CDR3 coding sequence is TGTGCCAGCAGCTTGGGCCTTAACACCGGGGAGCTGTTTTTT.

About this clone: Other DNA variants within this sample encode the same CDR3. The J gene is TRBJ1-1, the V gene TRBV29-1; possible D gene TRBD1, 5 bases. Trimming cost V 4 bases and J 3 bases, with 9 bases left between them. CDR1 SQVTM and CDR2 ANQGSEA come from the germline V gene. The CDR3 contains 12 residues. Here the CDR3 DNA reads TGCAGCGTTGGCCGGGGGGACACTGAAGCTTTCTTT. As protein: CSVGRGDTEAFF.

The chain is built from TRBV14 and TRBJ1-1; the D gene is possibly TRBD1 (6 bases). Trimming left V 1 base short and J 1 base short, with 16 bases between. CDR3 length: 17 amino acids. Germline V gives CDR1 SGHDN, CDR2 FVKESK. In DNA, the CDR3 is TGTGCCAGCAGCCAAGTAGGGCTGGGACATTGGAACACTGAAGCTTTCTTT. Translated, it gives CASSQVGLGHWNTEAFF.

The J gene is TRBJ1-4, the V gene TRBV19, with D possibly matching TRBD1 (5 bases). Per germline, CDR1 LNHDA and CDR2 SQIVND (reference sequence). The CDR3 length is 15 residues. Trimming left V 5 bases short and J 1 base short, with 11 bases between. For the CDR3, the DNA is TGTGCCAGTAGTGTTCGTCAGGGAACTAATGAAAAACTGTTTTTT. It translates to CASSVRQGTNEKLFF.

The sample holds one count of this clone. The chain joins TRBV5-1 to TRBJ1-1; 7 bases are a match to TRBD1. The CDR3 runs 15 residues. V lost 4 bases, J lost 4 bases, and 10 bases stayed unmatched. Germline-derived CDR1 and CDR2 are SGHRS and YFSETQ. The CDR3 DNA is TGCGCCAGCAGCATGGGAGACAGGGTGGGCACTGAAGCTTTCTTT. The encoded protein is CASSMGDRVGTEAFF.

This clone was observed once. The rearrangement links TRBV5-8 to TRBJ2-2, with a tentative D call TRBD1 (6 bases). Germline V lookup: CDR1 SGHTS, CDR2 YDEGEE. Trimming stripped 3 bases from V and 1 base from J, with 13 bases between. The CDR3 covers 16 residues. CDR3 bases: TGTGCCAGCAGCTCCTGGAGCAGGGGGAACACCGGGGAGCTGTTTTTT. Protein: CASSSWSRGNTGELFF.

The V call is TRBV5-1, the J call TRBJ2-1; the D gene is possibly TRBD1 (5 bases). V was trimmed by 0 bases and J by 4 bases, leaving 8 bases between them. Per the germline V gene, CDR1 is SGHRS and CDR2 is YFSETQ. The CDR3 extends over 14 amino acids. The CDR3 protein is CASSLGDRYNEQFF. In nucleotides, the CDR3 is TGCGCCAGCAGCTTGGGAGACAGATACAATGAGCAGTTCTTC.

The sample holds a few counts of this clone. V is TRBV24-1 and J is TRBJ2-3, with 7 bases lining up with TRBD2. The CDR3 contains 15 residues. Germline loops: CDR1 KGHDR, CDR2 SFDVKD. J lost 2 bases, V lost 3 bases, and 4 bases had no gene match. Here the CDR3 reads CATSDPGGFTDTQYF. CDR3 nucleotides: TGTGCCACCAGTGATCCGGGGGGATTCACAGATACGCAGTATTTT.

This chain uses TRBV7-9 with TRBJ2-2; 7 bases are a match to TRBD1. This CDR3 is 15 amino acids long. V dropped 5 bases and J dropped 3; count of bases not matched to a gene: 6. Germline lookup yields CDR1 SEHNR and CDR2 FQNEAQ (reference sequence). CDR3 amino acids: CASSPRQGDTGELFF. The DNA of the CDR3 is TGTGCCAGCAGCCCGCGACAGGGAGACACCGGGGAGCTGTTTTTT.

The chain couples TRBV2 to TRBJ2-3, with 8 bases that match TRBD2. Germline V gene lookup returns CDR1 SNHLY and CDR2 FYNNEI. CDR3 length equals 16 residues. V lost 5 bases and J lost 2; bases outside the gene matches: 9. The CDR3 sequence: CASSLSGSRNTDTQYF. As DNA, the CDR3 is TGTGCCAGCAGTCTCAGCGGGAGCCGAAACACAGATACGCAGTATTTT.

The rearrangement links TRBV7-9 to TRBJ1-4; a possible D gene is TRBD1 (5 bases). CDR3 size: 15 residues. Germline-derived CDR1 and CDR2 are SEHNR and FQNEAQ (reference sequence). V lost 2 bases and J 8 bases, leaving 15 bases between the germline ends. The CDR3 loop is CASSLTQTGGEKLFF. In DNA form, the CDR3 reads TGTGCCAGCAGCTTAACGCAGACCGGGGGGGAAAAACTGTTTTTT.

The CDR3 is CSVEVREGYDGTEAFF. The CDR3 bases are TGCAGCGTTGAAGTCCGGGAGGGGTACGATGGCACTGAAGCTTTCTTT. The chain recombines TRBV29-1 with TRBJ1-1, with D perhaps TRBD1 (5 bases). V lost 1 base to trimming and J lost 4 bases, with 19 bases between them. The CDR3 is 16 amino acids. CDR1 is SQVTM, CDR2 ANQGSEA, per germline.

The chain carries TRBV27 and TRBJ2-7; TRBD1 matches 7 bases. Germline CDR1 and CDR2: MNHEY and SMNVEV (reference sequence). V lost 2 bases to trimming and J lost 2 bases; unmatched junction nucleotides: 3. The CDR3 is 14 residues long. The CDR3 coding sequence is TGTGCCAGCAGTTTAGGGGGACAGACCTACGAGCAGTACTTC. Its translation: CASSLGGQTYEQYF.

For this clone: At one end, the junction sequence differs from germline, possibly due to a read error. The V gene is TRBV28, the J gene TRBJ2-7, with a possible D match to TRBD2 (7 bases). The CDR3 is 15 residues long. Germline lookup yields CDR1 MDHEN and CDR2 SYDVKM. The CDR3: CASRPPGGASFEQYF. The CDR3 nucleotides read TGTGCCAGCAGACCCCCGGGGGGCGCCTCCTTCGAGCAGTACTTC.

CDR3 residues: CASSYRGNQPQHF. The CDR3 coding sequence is TGTGCCAGCAGTTACAGGGGCAATCAGCCCCAGCATTTT. This sequence joins TRBV28 and TRBJ1-5; D possibly corresponds to TRBD1 (6 bases). Trimming left V 4 bases short and J 2 bases short, with 6 bases between. CDR1 MDHEN and CDR2 SYDVKM come from the germline V gene. The CDR3 has 13 amino acids.

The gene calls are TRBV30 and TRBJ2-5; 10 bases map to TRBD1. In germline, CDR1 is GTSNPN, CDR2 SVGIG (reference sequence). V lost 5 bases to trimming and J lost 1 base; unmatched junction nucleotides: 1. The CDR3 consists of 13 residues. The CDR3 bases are TGTGCCTGGGACAGGGGGCCCCAAGAGACCCAGTACTTC. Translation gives CAWDRGPQETQYF.

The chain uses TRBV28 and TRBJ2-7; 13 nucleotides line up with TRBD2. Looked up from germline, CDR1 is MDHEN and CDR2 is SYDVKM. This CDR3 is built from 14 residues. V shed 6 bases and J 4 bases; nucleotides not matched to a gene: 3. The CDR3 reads CASRGLAGVYEQYF. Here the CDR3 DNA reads TGTGCCAGCAGAGGACTAGCGGGAGTGTACGAGCAGTACTTC.

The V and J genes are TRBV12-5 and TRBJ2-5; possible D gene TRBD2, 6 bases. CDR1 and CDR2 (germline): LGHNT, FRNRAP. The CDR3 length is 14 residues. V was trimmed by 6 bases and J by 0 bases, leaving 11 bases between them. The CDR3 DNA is TGTGCTAGTGGGCCCGGGACTTACCAAGAGACCCAGTACTTC. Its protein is CASGPGTYQETQYF. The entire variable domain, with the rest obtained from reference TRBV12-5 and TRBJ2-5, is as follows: DARVTQTPRHKVTEMGQEVTMRCQPILGHNTVFWYRQTMMQGLELLAYFRNRAPLDDSGMPKDRFSAEMPDATLATLKIQPSEPRDSAVYFCASGPGTYQETQYFGPGTRLLVL.

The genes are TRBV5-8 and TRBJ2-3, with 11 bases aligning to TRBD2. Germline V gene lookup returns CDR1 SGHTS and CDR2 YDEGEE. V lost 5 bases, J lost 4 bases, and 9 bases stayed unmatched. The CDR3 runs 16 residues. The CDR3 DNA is TGTGCCAGCAGTTTTAGCGGGAGGGCCTGGGCAGATACGCAGTATTTT. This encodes CASSFSGRAWADTQYF.

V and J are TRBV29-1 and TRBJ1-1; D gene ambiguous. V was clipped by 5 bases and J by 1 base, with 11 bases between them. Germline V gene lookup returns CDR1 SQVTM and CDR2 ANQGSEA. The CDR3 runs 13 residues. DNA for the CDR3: TGCAGCGTTTGCGTTCAGGAGAACACTGAAGCTTTCTTT. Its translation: CSVCVQENTEAFF.

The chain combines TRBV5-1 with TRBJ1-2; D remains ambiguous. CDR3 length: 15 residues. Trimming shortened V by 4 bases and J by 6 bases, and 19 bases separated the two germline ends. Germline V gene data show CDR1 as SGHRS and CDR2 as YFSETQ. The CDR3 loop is CASSPPLSSSDGYTF. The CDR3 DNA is TGCGCCAGCAGCCCCCCTCTATCGTCTAGTGATGGCTACACCTTC.

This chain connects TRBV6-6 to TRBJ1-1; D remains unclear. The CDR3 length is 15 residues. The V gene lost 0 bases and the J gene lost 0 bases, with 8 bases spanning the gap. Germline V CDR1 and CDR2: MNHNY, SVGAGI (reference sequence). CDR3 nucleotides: TGTGCCAGCAGTTACTCACCCAACATGAACACTGAAGCTTTCTTT. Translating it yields CASSYSPNMNTEAFF.

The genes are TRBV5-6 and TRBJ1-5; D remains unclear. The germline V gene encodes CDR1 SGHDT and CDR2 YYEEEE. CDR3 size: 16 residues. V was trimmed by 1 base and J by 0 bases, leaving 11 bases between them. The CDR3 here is CASSLFGDYSNQPQHF. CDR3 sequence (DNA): TGTGCCAGCAGCTTGTTCGGAGATTATAGCAATCAGCCCCAGCATTTT.

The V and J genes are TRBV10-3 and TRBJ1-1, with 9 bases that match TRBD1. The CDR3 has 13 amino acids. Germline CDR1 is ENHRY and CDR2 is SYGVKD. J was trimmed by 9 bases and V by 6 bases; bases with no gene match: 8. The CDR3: CAISDPGQGKAFF. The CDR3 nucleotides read TGTGCCATCAGCGACCCGGGACAGGGAAAAGCTTTCTTT.

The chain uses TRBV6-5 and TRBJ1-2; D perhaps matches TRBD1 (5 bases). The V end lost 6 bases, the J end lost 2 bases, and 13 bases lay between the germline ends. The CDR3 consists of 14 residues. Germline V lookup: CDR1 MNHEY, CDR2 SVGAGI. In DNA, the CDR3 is TGTGCCAGCAGGATGACAGCGATAAACTATGGCTACACCTTC. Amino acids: CASRMTAINYGYTF.

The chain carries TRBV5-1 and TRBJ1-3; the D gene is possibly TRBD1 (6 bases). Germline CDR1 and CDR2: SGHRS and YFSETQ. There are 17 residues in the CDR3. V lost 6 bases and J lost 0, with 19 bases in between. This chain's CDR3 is CASNPTGPYNSGNTIYF. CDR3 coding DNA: TGCGCCAGCAACCCAACAGGGCCTTATAACTCTGGAAACACCATATATTTT. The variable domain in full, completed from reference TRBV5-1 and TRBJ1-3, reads KAGVTQTPRYLIKTRGQQVTLSCSPISGHRSVSWYQQTPGQGLQFLFEYFSETQRNKGNFPGRFSGRQFSNSRSEMNVSTLELGDSALYLCASNPTGPYNSGNTIYFGEGSWLTVV.

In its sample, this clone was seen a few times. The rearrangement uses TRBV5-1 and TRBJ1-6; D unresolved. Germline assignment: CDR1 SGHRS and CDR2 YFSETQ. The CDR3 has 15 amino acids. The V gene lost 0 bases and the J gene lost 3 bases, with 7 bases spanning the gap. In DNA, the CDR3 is TGCGCCAGCAGCTTGGGCGGGAGCTATAATTCACCCCTCCACTTT. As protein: CASSLGGSYNSPLHF.

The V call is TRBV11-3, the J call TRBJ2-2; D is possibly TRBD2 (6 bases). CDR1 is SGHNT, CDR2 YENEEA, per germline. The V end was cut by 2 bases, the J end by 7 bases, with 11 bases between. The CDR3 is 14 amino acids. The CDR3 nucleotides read TGTGCCAGCAGCTTATTGCGGGACGGCGGGGAGCTGTTTTTT. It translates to CASSLLRDGGELFF.

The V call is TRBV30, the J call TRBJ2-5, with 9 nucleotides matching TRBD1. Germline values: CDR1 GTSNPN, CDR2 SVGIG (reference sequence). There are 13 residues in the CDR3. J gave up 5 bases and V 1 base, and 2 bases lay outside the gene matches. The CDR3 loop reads CAWSGGQGETQYF. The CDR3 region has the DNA TGTGCCTGGAGTGGGGGACAGGGCGAGACCCAGTACTTC.